Only a few counts were recorded for the clone carrying this TCR beta chain. The antigen is unknown. This CDR3 is 18 amino acids long. The germline V and J ends were trimmed by 4 bases and 3 bases, with 24 bases remaining between them. MiXCR was run by TCRdb on the reads, yielding one entry per CDR3 protein. The sample lists about 150,000 distinct CDR3 sequences; 30% to 40% were seen once. The data stem from a study of T cell repertoires in cytomegalovirus infection. Study details: Recently identified HLA-C-restricted CMV epitopes were among the peptides used. CMV infection plus the matching HLA type was flagged by public TCR beta signatures. Study-level points and caveats: Using cumulative public TCR beta family frequency, the authors identified those who carried CMV together with the relevant HLA. Across the ex vivo response, the dominant clonotypes were HLA-C-restricted CMV-specific TCR beta clonotypes.

The source material was CD8+ T cells from cultured PBMCs, sampled from culture after CMV antigen stimulation. The receptor's source is a human donor in good health (CMV status not recorded). Some clones in this sample may be carry-over from other donors' samples. The chain links TRBV12-3 or TRBV12-4 to TRBJ1-1, with D possibly TRBD1 on 5 matching bases. The CDR3 sequence: CASSSPFVRRGRDTEAFF. Written as DNA, the CDR3 is TGTGCCAGCAGTTCGCCGTTCGTCCGCCGGGGGAGGGACACTGAAGCTTTCTTT.